Sequencing of this T cell receptor beta chain was carried out in a study of human T cells and chemical hapten exposure (dated by TCRdb to the early 2020s). Context from the whole study: Libraries were pooled for sequencing, and per-sample TCR yields varied mainly because of small differences in library volumes within the pool. Peripheral blood TCR repertoire changes were tracked in vivo in alopecia patients during primary and secondary sensitization to the hapten diphenylcyclopropenone (DPC). Each blood RNA sample was used to sequence both TCR alpha and TCR beta chains. The full study reports these points: After repeated subsampling, changes were observed in the strength of the expansion versus patch-test correlation and in the threshold at which the correlation became significant. DPC sensitization did not change the number of TCRs with a frequency above 1 in 1000, and there was no evidence of changes in global repertoire structure.

Library creation used RACE. The run used a NextSeq 500. Library preparation attached unique molecular identifiers to individual cDNA molecules for quantitative, reproducible TCR counting. In the source study's methods: A median of approximately 96,000 TCRs per sample was observed, with a range of about 23,224 to 750,000. V, J and CDR3 annotation of the TCR reads was performed with the Decombinator software suite. Every sample was subsampled to the same number of TCRs (28,000) for the PS versus PT1 abundance plots. TCRs were defined as expanded if absent before sensitization and observed at least eight times at the 2-week time point. TCRdb itself trimmed the public reads at Q25 with fastp, ran MiXCR and retained productive beta chains. Rows are combined by CDR3 protein, so each entry shows the most common genes and DNA. The V and J calls and clone size are TCRdb's, not the authors'. Present in this sample are more than 75,000 distinct CDR3 sequences, over 8.5% of which were seen just once. Of the sample, roughly 1.5% falls within the top ten clones.

CDR1 and CDR2 were assigned from the germline V gene as MNHEY and SVGAGI. The CDR3 spans 16 residues, from the cysteine through the phenylalanine. The sequence is cut down to CDR3 DNA, 48 bases in frame from base 1. V is trimmed back by 0 bases and J by 8 bases, and the junction contains 10 bases that no gene match accounts for. About this clonotype itself: No cognate antigen has been identified for it. Base qualities are not recorded, but no much larger clone differs from it by a single base.

The sample's time point label, decoded: healthy volunteer bleed at 6 weeks. Total RNA was isolated from unfractionated whole blood collected in Tempus Blood RNA tubes. As TCR sequencing controls, five healthy volunteers were used, with blood taken at day 0, 2 weeks and 6 weeks. This chain is built from TRBV6-5 and TRBJ2-1; TRBD2 agrees with 7 junctional bases. The receptor was isolated from a male donor in good health. Some clones in this sample may be carry-over from other donors' samples. Specimen: whole blood. For the CDR3, the sequence is CASSYSGRVVDDEQFF. The bases are TGTGCCAGCAGTTACTCTGGGAGGGTCGTAGACGATGAGCAGTTCTTC.